This TCR beta chain originates from a study of CD8 T cells in ankylosing spondylitis. The study, taken as a whole, reports: Reportedly, matched ankylosing spondylitis synovial fluid was significantly enriched for disease-linked clones. Clones that were linked to disease were CD8+ and were relatively rare in peripheral blood. Prior work had noted some motif variants in reactive arthritis blood and synovial fluid.

Making the TCR beta libraries involved quantitative 5'-RACE with molecular barcodes. TCRdb processed the 5' RACE reads anew with MiXCR; each CDR3 protein has one entry. The sample yields approximately 250,000 distinct CDR3 sequences, 20% to 30% seen once. This clonotype was counted many times. The antigen remains undetermined. V was trimmed by 6 bases and J by 5 bases, leaving 18 bases between them. The length of the CDR3 is 14 residues. Germline V gene lookup returns CDR1 SQVTM and CDR2 ANQGSEA. This chain connects TRBV29-1 to TRBJ2-3; tentatively, D is TRBD1 (6 bases). Sequencing input: blood, either unsorted or a sorted T cell fraction (not recorded which). The receptor was derived from a male donor with ankylosing spondylitis or in good health (not recorded which). The CDR3 loop reads CSVAGTSSQDTQYF. For the CDR3, the DNA is TGCAGCGTGGCCGGGACATCTTCCCAAGATACGCAGTATTTT.